This T cell receptor beta chain originates from a study of beta chain features in type 1 diabetes. Per the germline V gene, CDR1 is LGHNA and CDR2 is YSLEER. The CDR3 is 18 residues long. V gave up 1 base and J gave up 0 bases, with 16 bases separating them. Every isolated RNA sample was fully reverse transcribed, so sequencing captured expressed TCRB transcripts. Profiling relied on immunoSEQ multiplex PCR, and the TCRdb table lists in-frame clones only, not all of them. The table records about 290,000 clones, about 7.8% of them present only once. In this sample, this clone turned up a few times. Sequencing input: central memory CD4+ T cells from blood. The receptor was derived from a woman between 18 and 30 years old in good health. This sequence joins TRBV4-3 and TRBJ2-4; D is possibly TRBD2 (6 bases). The CDR3 is CASSQVSGDSLAKNIQYF. In DNA, the CDR3 is TGCGCCAGCAGCCAAGTTTCGGGAGACTCTTTAGCCAAAAACATTCAGTACTTC.